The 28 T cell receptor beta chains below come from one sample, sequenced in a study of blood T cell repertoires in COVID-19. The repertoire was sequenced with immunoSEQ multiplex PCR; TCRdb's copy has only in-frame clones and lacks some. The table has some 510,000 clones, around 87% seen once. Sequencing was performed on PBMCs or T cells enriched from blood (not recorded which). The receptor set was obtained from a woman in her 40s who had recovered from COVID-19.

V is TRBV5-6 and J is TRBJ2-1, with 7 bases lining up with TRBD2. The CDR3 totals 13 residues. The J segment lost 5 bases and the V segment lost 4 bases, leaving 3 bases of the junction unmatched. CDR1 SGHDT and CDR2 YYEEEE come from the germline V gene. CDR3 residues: CASSPGGNNEQFF. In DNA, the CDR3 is TGTGCCAGCAGCCCGGGGGGAAACAATGAGCAGTTCTTC. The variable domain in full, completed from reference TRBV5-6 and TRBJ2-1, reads DAGVTQSPTHLIKTRGQQVTLRCSPKSGHDTVSWYQQALGQGPQFIFQYYEEEERQRGNFPDRFSGHQFPNYSSELNVNALLLGDSALYLCASSPGGNNEQFFGPGTRLTVL.

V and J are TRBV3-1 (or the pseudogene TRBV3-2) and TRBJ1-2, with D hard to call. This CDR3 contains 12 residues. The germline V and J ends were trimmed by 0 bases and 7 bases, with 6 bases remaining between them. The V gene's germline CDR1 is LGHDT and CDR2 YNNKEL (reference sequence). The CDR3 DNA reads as TGTGCCAGCAGCCAAGAATTTAGTGGCTACACCTTC. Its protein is CASSQEFSGYTF.

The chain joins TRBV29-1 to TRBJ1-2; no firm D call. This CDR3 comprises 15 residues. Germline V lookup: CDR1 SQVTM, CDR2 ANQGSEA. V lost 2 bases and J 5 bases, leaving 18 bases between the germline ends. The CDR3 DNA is TGCAGCGTTGAATCGGGGAAAGGTATCCGATATGGCTACACCTTC. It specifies CSVESGKGIRYGYTF.

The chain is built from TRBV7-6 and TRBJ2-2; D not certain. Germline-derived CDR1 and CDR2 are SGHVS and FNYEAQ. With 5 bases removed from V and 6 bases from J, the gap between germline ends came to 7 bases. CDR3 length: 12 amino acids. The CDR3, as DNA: TGTGCCAGCAGCCAACTCCCCGGGGAGCTGTTTTTT. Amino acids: CASSQLPGELFF.

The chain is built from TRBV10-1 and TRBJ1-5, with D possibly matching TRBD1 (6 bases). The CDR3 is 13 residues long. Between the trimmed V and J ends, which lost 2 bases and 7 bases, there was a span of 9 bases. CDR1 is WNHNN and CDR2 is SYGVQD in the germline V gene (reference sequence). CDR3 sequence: CASSEGQGQPQHF. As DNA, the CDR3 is TGCGCCAGCAGTGAGGGGCAGGGGCAGCCCCAGCATTTT.

The CDR3 region is CASSLGQPASQPQHF. CDR3 in DNA: TGTGCCAGCAGCTTGGGACAGCCGGCGAGTCAGCCCCAGCATTTT. This chain joins TRBV5-5 and TRBJ1-5; a weak D match, TRBD1 (5 bases). V shed 0 bases and J shed 6 bases, with 13 bases lying between them. The CDR3 runs 15 residues. The germline V gene encodes CDR1 SGHKS and CDR2 YYEKEE (reference sequence).

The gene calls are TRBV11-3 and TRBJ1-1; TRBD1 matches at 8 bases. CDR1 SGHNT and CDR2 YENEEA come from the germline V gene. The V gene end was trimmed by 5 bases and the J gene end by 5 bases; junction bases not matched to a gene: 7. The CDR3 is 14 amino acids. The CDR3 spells CASSANRGDTEAFF. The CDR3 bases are TGTGCCAGCAGCGCAAACAGGGGGGATACTGAAGCTTTCTTT. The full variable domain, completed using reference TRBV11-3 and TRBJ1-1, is EAGVVQSPRYKIIEKKQPVAFWCNPISGHNTLYWYLQNLGQGPELLIRYENEEAVDDSQLPKDRFSAERLKGVDSTLKIQPAELGDSAVYLCASSANRGDTEAFFGQGTRLTVV.

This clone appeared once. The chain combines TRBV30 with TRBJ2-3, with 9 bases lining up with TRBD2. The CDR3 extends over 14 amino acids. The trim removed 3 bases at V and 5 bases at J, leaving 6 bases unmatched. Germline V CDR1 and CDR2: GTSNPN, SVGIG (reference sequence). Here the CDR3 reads CAWRTGLALDTQYF. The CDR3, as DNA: TGTGCCTGGAGGACGGGACTAGCATTAGATACGCAGTATTTT. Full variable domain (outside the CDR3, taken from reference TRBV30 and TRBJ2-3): SQTIHQWPATLVQPVGSPLSLECTVEGTSNPNLYWYRQAAGRGLQLLFYSVGIGQISSEVPQNLSASRPQDRQFILSSKKLLLSDSGFYLCAWRTGLALDTQYFGPGTRLTVL.

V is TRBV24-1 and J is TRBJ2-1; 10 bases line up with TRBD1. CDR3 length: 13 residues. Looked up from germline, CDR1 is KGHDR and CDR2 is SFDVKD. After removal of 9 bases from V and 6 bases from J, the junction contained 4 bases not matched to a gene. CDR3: CATEGQGTNEQFF. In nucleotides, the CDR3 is TGTGCCACCGAGGGACAGGGGACCAATGAGCAGTTCTTC.

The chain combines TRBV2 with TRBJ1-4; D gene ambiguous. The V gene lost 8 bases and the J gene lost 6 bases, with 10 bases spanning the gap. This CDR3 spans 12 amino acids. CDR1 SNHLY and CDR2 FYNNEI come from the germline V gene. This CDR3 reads CASGREDEKLFF. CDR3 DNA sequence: TGTGCCAGCGGACGGGAGGATGAAAAACTGTTTTTT.

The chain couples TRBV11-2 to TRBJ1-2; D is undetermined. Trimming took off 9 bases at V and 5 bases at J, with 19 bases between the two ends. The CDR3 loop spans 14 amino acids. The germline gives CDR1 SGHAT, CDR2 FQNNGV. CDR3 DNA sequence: TGTGCCAGTACCTCGGGAGCGAACCCGTATGGCTACACCTTC. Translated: CASTSGANPYGYTF.

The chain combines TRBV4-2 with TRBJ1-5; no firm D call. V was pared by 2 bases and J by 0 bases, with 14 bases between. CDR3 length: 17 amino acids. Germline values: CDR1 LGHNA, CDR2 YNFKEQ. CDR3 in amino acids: CASSQRILGDSNQPQHF. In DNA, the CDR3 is TGTGCCAGCAGCCAAAGGATTCTCGGAGATAGCAATCAGCCCCAGCATTTT.

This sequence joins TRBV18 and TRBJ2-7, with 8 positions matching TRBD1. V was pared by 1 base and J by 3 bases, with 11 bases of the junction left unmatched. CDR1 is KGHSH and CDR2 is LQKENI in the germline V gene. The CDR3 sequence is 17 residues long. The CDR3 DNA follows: TGTGCCAGCTCACCACGGACCGCAGGACAGGGTATCTACGAGCAGTACTTC. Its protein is CASSPRTAGQGIYEQYF.

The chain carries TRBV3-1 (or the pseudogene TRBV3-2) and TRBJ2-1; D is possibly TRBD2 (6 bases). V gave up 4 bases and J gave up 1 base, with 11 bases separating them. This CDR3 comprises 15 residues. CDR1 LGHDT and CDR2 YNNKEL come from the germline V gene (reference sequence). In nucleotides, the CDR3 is TGTGCCAGCAGCCTGGGACTCCCTTCCTACAATGAGCAGTTCTTC. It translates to CASSLGLPSYNEQFF.

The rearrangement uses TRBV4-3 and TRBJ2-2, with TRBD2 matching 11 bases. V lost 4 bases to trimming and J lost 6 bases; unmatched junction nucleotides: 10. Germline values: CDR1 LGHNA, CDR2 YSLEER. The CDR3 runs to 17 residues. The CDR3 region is CASSRDLSGRAAGELFF. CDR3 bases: TGCGCCAGCAGCCGGGACCTTAGCGGGAGGGCGGCCGGGGAGCTGTTTTTT.

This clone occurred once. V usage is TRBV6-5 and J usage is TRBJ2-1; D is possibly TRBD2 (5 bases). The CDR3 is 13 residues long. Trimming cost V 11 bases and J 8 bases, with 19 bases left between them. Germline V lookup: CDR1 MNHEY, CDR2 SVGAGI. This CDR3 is CALGVEGTDEQFF. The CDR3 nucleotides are TGTGCCCTCGGGGTAGAGGGAACGGATGAGCAGTTCTTC.

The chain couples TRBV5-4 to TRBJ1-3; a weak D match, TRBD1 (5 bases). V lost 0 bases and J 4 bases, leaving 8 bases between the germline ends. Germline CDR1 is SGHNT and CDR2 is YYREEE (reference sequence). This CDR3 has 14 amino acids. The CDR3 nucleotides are TGTGCCAGCAGCTTGGACAGGCCCGGAAACACCATATATTTT. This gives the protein CASSLDRPGNTIYF.

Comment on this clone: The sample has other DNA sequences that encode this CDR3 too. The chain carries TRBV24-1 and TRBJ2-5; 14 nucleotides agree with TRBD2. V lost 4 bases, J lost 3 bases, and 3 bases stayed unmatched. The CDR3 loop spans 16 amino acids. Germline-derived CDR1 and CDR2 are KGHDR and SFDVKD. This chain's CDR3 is CATSDPGLAGEETQYF. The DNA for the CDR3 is TGTGCCACCAGTGACCCGGGACTAGCGGGAGAAGAGACCCAGTACTTC.

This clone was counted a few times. CDR3 region: CASSTQGYRTGAFF. The CDR3, as DNA: TGTGCCAGTAGTACGCAGGGGTATAGAACCGGAGCTTTCTTT. J is TRBJ1-1 and V is TRBV19, with a weak D call TRBD1 (6 bases). The CDR3 totals 14 residues. Looked up from germline, CDR1 is LNHDA and CDR2 is SQIVND (reference sequence). The V end lost 4 bases, the J end lost 10 bases, and 19 bases lay between the germline ends.

In DNA form, the CDR3 reads TGCGCCAGCAGCCCGACAGGGGCGAGCTCTGGGGCCAACGTCCTGACTTTC. Amino acids: CASSPTGASSGANVLTF. This chain uses TRBV4-1 with TRBJ2-6; 8 positions agree with TRBD1. The CDR3 is 17 amino acids. CDR1 and CDR2 (germline): MGHRA, YSYEKL. J lost 0 bases, V lost 4 bases, and 5 bases had no gene match.

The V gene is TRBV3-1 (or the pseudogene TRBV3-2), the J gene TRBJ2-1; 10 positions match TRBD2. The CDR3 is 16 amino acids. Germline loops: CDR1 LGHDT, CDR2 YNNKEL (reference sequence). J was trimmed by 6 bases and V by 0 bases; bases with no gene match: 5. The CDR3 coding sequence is TGTGCCAGCAGCCAAGAAGTCCTAGCGGGAGTCAATGAGCAGTTCTTC. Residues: CASSQEVLAGVNEQFF.

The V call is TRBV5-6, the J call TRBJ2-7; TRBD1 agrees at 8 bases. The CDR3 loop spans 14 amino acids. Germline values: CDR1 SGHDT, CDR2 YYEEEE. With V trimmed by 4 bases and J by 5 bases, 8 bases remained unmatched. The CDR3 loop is CASSRDRRGHEQYF. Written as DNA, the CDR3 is TGTGCCAGCAGCAGGGACAGGCGAGGGCACGAGCAGTACTTC.

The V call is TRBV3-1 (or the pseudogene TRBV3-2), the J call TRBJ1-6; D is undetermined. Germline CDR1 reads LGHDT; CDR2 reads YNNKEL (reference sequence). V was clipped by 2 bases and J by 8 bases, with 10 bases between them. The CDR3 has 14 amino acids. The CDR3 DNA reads TGTGCCAGCAGCCAAACAGAAGGTCATTCACCCCTCCACTTT. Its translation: CASSQTEGHSPLHF.

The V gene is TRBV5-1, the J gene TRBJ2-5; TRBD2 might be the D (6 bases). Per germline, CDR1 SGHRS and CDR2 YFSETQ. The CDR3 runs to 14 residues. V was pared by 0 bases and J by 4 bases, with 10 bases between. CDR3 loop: CASSLAGTSETQYF. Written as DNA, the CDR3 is TGCGCCAGCAGCTTGGCCGGGACTTCAGAGACCCAGTACTTC.

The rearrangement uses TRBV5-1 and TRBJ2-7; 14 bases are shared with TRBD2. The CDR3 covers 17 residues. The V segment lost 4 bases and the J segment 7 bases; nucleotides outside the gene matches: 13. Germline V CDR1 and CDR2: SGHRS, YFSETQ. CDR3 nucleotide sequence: TGCGCCAGCAGCCTACGACTAGCGGGAGGGCCGTCGGGGGAGCAGTACTTC. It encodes CASSLRLAGGPSGEQYF.

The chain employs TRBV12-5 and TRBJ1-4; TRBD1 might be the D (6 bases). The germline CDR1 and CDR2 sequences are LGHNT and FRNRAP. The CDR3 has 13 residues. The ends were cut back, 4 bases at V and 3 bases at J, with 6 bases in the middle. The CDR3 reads CASGWTANEKLFF. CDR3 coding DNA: TGTGCTAGTGGTTGGACAGCTAATGAAAAACTGTTTTTT.

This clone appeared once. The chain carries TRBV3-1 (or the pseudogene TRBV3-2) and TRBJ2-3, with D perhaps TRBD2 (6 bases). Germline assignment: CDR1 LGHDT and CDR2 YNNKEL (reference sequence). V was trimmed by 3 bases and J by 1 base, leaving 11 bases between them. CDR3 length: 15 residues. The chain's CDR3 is CASSQILAGTDTQYF. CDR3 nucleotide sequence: TGTGCCAGCAGCCAGATACTAGCTGGCACAGATACGCAGTATTTT.

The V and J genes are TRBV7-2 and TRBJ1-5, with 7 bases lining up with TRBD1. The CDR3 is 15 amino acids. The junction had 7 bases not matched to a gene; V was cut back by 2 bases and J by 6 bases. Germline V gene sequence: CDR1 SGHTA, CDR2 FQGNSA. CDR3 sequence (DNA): TGTGCCAGCAGCTTACAGGGGGGTCGAGGTCAGCCCCAGCATTTT. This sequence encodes CASSLQGGRGQPQHF.